One and the same sample provided the 25 T cell receptor beta chains below, sequenced in a study of blood T cell repertoires in COVID-19. Generated by immunoSEQ multiplex PCR, the TCRdb table keeps only in-frame clones and is missing some. In the table there are some 54,000 clones, over 75% of which are singletons. The sequenced material came from peripheral blood. The source of these receptors is a man in his sixties or seventies with active COVID-19.

The chain joins TRBV19 to TRBJ1-2; no definite D call. The CDR3 has 14 residues. Trimming took 4 bases from V and 7 from J, leaving 16 bases between them. CDR1 LNHDA and CDR2 SQIVND come from the germline V gene (reference sequence). The chain's CDR3 is CASSTPTRSGGYTF. As DNA, the CDR3 is TGTGCCAGTAGTACCCCCACCCGCAGCGGTGGCTACACCTTC.

The gene calls are TRBV18 and TRBJ1-5, with D unresolved. Germline V lookup: CDR1 KGHSH, CDR2 LQKENI. The V end was cut by 4 bases, the J end by 0 bases, with 4 bases between. The CDR3 totals 13 residues. The CDR3: CASSQYSNQPQHF. The CDR3 nucleotides read TGTGCCAGCTCACAATATAGCAATCAGCCCCAGCATTTT.

The genes are TRBV10-3 and TRBJ2-1; D possibly corresponds to TRBD2 (7 bases). The germline V gene has CDR1 ENHRY and CDR2 SYGVKD. Trimming took off 7 bases at V and 7 bases at J, with 14 bases between the two ends. The CDR3 totals 13 residues. The CDR3 protein is CAIKGGQGNEQFF. CDR3 sequence (DNA): TGTGCCATCAAGGGGGGGCAGGGAAATGAGCAGTTCTTC.

This clone was picked up one time. The CDR3 reads CASSQEAAGGPDTQYF. The CDR3 bases are TGCGCCAGCAGCCAAGAAGCGGCGGGGGGGCCAGATACGCAGTATTTT. The gene calls are TRBV4-1 and TRBJ2-3; 9 positions agree with TRBD2. This CDR3 is 16 amino acids long. Germline trimming cut 0 bases from V and 4 bases from J; bases unmatched to any gene: 5. Germline V lookup: CDR1 MGHRA, CDR2 YSYEKL.

This sequence joins TRBV15 and TRBJ1-4; the match to TRBD1 covers 9 bases. The CDR3 covers 15 residues. V lost 5 bases to trimming and J lost 7 bases; unmatched junction nucleotides: 8. Germline CDR1 and CDR2: LNHNV and YYDKDF (reference sequence). CDR3 region: CATSRRQGEGEKLFF. CDR3 sequence (DNA): TGTGCCACCAGCCGGCGACAGGGGGAAGGTGAAAAACTGTTTTTT.

This rearrangement joins TRBV5-5 to TRBJ1-1; D perhaps matches TRBD1 (5 bases). This CDR3 has 12 residues. V lost 4 bases and J lost 5, with 9 bases in between. The germline CDR1 and CDR2 sequences are SGHKS and YYEKEE (reference sequence). CDR3 residues: CASSMGLTEAFF. CDR3 in DNA: TGTGCCAGCAGCATGGGACTAACTGAAGCTTTCTTT.

The rearrangement uses TRBV5-4 and TRBJ2-3, with 12 bases identical to TRBD1. The CDR3 consists of 15 residues. CDR1 is SGHNT, CDR2 YYREEE, per germline (reference sequence). The trim removed 5 bases at V and 6 bases at J, leaving 7 bases unmatched. The CDR3 here is CASRGQGAWWDTQYF. The CDR3 bases are TGTGCCAGCAGGGGACAGGGGGCTTGGTGGGATACGCAGTATTTT.

The chain recombines TRBV7-8 with TRBJ1-5, with a tentative D call TRBD1 (5 bases). The CDR3 extends over 15 amino acids. Trimming left V 5 bases short and J 3 bases short, with 14 bases between. Germline V gene sequence: CDR1 SGHVS, CDR2 FQNEAQ. CDR3 sequence reads: CASSEDSFPNQPQHF. CDR3 bases: TGTGCCAGCAGCGAAGACAGTTTCCCCAATCAGCCCCAGCATTTT.

In nucleotides, the CDR3 is TGTGCCAGCAGCTCCCAAACAGGGGGCGGCTATGGCTACACCTTC. The encoded protein is CASSSQTGGGYGYTF. This rearrangement joins TRBV5-6 to TRBJ1-2; 9 positions match TRBD1. The CDR3 has 15 amino acids. V gave up 3 bases and J gave up 4 bases; unmatched junction bases: 7. CDR1 and CDR2 from the germline V gene are SGHDT and YYEEEE.

Turning to this clone: A junction boundary mismatches the germline segment, possibly from a read error. V gene TRBV20-1 combines with J gene TRBJ2-1, with 9 positions matching TRBD1. The germline gives CDR1 DFQATT, CDR2 SNEGSKA (reference sequence). This CDR3 spans 11 amino acids. CDR3 sequence (DNA): TGCAGTGCTGACCGCCGGGACAGGGAGGTCTTC. This codes for CSADRRDREVF.

The chain uses TRBV25-1 and TRBJ2-1, with 7 positions matching TRBD1. The CDR3 has 14 amino acids. Germline loops: CDR1 MGHDK, CDR2 SYGVNS. Trimming cost V 7 bases and J 8 bases; bases outside gene matches: 11. CDR3 residues: CASTDRVVGDEQFF. In DNA form, the CDR3 reads TGTGCCAGCACCGACAGGGTAGTTGGGGATGAGCAGTTCTTC.

The chain uses TRBV19 and TRBJ2-5; the match to TRBD2 covers 7 bases. Trimming cost V 9 bases and J 5 bases; bases outside gene matches: 6. The CDR3 sequence is 12 residues long. In germline, CDR1 is LNHDA, CDR2 SQIVND (reference sequence). CDR3 loop: CASRGDFETQYF. The CDR3 coding sequence is TGTGCCAGCCGGGGGGACTTCGAGACCCAGTACTTC.

This chain links TRBV5-4 with TRBJ2-5, with a weak D call TRBD1 (5 bases). V lost 3 bases, J lost 5 bases, and 8 bases lay in between. Germline CDR1 is SGHNT and CDR2 is YYREEE (reference sequence). This CDR3 is built from 12 residues. The CDR3 loop is CASSSGLETQYF. DNA for the CDR3: TGTGCCAGCAGCTCAGGGTTGGAGACCCAGTACTTC.

The CDR3 region is CASSSQGASGNTIYF. The CDR3 DNA reads as TGTGCCAGCAGTTCACAGGGGGCAAGTGGAAACACCATATATTTT. The chain combines TRBV28 with TRBJ1-3; 9 nucleotides line up with TRBD1. Germline CDR1 is MDHEN and CDR2 is SYDVKM. With V trimmed by 4 bases and J by 3 bases, 4 bases remained unmatched. This CDR3 has 15 amino acids.

This CDR3 is CASRPQGAATYEQYF. As DNA, the CDR3 is TGTGCCAGCAGGCCACAGGGGGCGGCAACCTACGAGCAGTACTTC. The V call is TRBV28, the J call TRBJ2-7, with 9 bases fitting TRBD1. The V gene's germline CDR1 is MDHEN and CDR2 SYDVKM. The CDR3 extends over 15 amino acids. The V gene end was trimmed by 6 bases and the J gene end by 2 bases; junction bases not matched to a gene: 8.

The CDR3 DNA reads as TGTGCCAGCAGTCGACTAGCGGGGGGCCACGAGCAGTACTTC. This codes for CASSRLAGGHEQYF. V is TRBV27 and J is TRBJ2-7, with TRBD2 matching 13 bases. J gave up 5 bases and V 5 bases, and 3 bases lay outside the gene matches. In germline, CDR1 is MNHEY, CDR2 SMNVEV (reference sequence). This CDR3 comprises 14 residues.

The sample holds a few counts of this clone. The chain uses TRBV7-2 and TRBJ1-2; D unresolved. With 6 bases removed from V and 3 bases from J, the gap between germline ends came to 8 bases. Germline V lookup: CDR1 SGHTA, CDR2 FQGNSA. The CDR3 totals 12 residues. CDR3 in DNA: TGTGCCAGCAGACCCCGGGACTATGGCTACACCTTC. Protein product: CASRPRDYGYTF. Complete variable domain (other parts from reference TRBV7-2 and TRBJ1-2): GAGVSQSPSNKVTEKGKDVELRCDPISGHTALYWYRQSLGQGLEFLIYFQGNSAPDKSGLPSDRFSAERTGGSVSTLTIQRTQQEDSAVYLCASRPRDYGYTFGSGTRLTVV.

J is TRBJ1-1 and V is TRBV7-2; D gene ambiguous. The CDR3 is 15 residues long. V was pared by 5 bases and J by 0 bases, with 13 bases between. Germline loops: CDR1 SGHTA, CDR2 FQGNSA. CDR3 coding DNA: TGTGCCAGCAGCCCCCGGGTTGGAGTGAACACTGAAGCTTTCTTT. Translated, it gives CASSPRVGVNTEAFF. The full variable domain, completed using reference TRBV7-2 and TRBJ1-1, is GAGVSQSPSNKVTEKGKDVELRCDPISGHTALYWYRQSLGQGLEFLIYFQGNSAPDKSGLPSDRFSAERTGGSVSTLTIQRTQQEDSAVYLCASSPRVGVNTEAFFGQGTRLTVV.

The rearrangement uses TRBV5-1 and TRBJ1-6; D not resolved. This CDR3 contains 15 residues. The germline gives CDR1 SGHRS, CDR2 YFSETQ. V was shortened by 4 bases and J by 0 bases, with 8 bases between the two germline ends. The CDR3 is CASSMTLSYNSPLHF. For the CDR3, the DNA is TGCGCCAGCAGCATGACTCTCTCCTATAATTCACCCCTCCACTTT.

The rearrangement links TRBV9 to TRBJ2-7; D may be TRBD1 (6 bases). V was clipped by 0 bases and J by 2 bases, with 12 bases between them. CDR1 is SGDLS, CDR2 YYNGEE, per germline. There are 15 residues in the CDR3. The CDR3 is CASSVDETGAYEQYF. The DNA of the CDR3 is TGTGCCAGCAGCGTAGATGAGACAGGAGCCTACGAGCAGTACTTC.

This clone was picked up one time. The genes are TRBV5-4 and TRBJ2-5, with TRBD2 matching 8 bases. CDR1 SGHNT and CDR2 YYREEE come from the germline V gene (reference sequence). V was clipped by 0 bases and J by 1 base; unmatched bases: 2. The CDR3 has 15 residues. CDR3: CASSLALAGQETQYF. CDR3 nucleotide sequence: TGTGCCAGCAGCTTGGCGCTAGCGGGCCAAGAGACCCAGTACTTC.

J is TRBJ2-3 and V is TRBV29-1; D possibly corresponds to TRBD2 (5 bases). The CDR3 has 11 residues. In germline, CDR1 is SQVTM, CDR2 ANQGSEA. V was shortened by 8 bases and J by 5 bases, with 11 bases between the two germline ends. The chain's CDR3 is CSFGVIDTQYF. The CDR3 DNA follows: TGCAGCTTCGGGGTTATAGATACGCAGTATTTT.

This clone occurred once. This sequence joins TRBV11-2 and TRBJ1-1; no firm D call. The germline CDR1 and CDR2 sequences are SGHAT and FQNNGV. This CDR3 is built from 12 residues. The V and J ends lost 7 bases and 5 bases respectively, with 11 bases between them. CDR3 bases: TGTGCCAGCACCCTACGGGGTACTGAAGCTTTCTTT. Translated, it gives CASTLRGTEAFF. Based on the CDR3 plus reference TRBV11-2 and TRBJ1-1, the full variable domain is EAGVAQSPRYKIIEKRQSVAFWCNPISGHATLYWYQQILGQGPKLLIQFQNNGVVDDSQLPKDRFSAERLKGVDSTLKIQPAKLEDSAVYLCASTLRGTEAFFGQGTRLTVV.

This chain joins TRBV6-5 and TRBJ2-3; TRBD2 is a possible D gene (6 bases). CDR1 MNHEY and CDR2 SVGAGI come from the germline V gene. This CDR3 has 12 residues. V was trimmed by 6 bases and J by 12 bases, leaving 16 bases between them. The CDR3 is CASRGGVVYQYF. The CDR3 DNA is TGTGCCAGCAGGGGGGGAGTAGTGTATCAGTATTTT.

The V and J genes are TRBV6-6 and TRBJ2-3; 9 bases are a match to TRBD2. With 5 bases clipped from V and 2 bases from J, the junction kept 14 bases outside the gene matches. The CDR3 has 18 amino acids. The germline CDR1 and CDR2 sequences are MNHNY and SVGAGI (reference sequence). The chain's CDR3 is CASSQLPETSGYTDTQYF. In DNA form, the CDR3 reads TGTGCCAGCAGTCAACTCCCCGAGACTAGCGGATACACAGATACGCAGTATTTT.